The clone carrying this TCR beta chain was detected only a few times. This CDR3 comprises 12 residues. V lost 2 bases to trimming and J lost 2 bases, with 4 bases between them. CDR1 and CDR2 (germline): SGHRS, YFSETQ. These data belong to a study of blood T cell repertoires in COVID-19. Study at large: Nucleic acid was either cDNA or gDNA, and it came from T cells, B-cell-depleted T cells, or PBMCs.

Original methodology: Amplification from reference gene primers served as the basis for estimated nucleated cell counts. Profiling relied on immunoSEQ multiplex PCR, and the TCRdb table lists in-frame clones only, not all of them. D and trimming come from the DNA, and the V and J calls and clone size come from that table. The sample shows 120,000 to 150,000 clones, under 85% of them seen only once. Sequenced input: peripheral blood. The V gene is TRBV5-1, the J gene TRBJ1-2; D not certain. This TCR derives from a human donor in a cohort sampled during active COVID-19. CDR3 residues: CASSLQNYGYTF. Here the CDR3 DNA reads TGCGCCAGCAGCTTACAAAACTATGGCTACACCTTC.